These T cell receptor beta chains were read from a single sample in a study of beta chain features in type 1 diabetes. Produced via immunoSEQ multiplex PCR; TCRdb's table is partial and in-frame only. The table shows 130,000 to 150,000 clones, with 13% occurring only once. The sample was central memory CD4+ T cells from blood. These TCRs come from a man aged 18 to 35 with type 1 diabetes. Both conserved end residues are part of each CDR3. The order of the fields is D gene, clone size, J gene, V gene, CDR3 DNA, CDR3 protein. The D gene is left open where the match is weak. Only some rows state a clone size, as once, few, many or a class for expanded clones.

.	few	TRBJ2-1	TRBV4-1	TGCGCCAGCAGCCTCCCGGGGAATGAGCAGTTCTTC	CASSLPGNEQFF
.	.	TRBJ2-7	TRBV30	TGTGCCTGGAGTGGGGGACCCGCCTACGAGCAGTACTTC	CAWSGGPAYEQYF
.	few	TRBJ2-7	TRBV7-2	TGTGCCAGCAGCCTAGGACGCAGTTACGAGCAGTACTTC	CASSLGRSYEQYF
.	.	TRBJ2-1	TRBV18	TGTGCCAGCTCACCACCGAGGGCCTCGGCGGGCAATGAGCAGTTCTTC	CASSPPRASAGNEQFF
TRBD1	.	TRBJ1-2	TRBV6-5	TGTGCCAGCAGTCCCCCGGGACAGGGCCCTTATGGCTACACCTTC	CASSPPGQGPYGYTF
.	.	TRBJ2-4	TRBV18	TGTGCCAGCTCACCGGCGGTGATAGCCAAAAACATTCAGTACTTC	CASSPAVIAKNIQYF
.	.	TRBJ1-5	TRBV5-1	TGCGCCAGCAGCTTGGGGGTGGGATTCGGCAATCAGCCCCAGCATTTT	CASSLGVGFGNQPQHF
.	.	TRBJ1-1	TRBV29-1	TGCAGCGTTGAAGGGGCCGGCCTAGAAGCTTTCTTT	CSVEGAGLEAFF
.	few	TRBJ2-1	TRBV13	TGTGCCAGCAGCCTCGGGGTCGGTTTTCGCAATGAGCAGTTCTTC	CASSLGVGFRNEQFF
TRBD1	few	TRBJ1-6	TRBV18	TGTGCCAGCTCGTCGGGACAGGGTGGCTCACCCCTCCACTTT	CASSSGQGGSPLHF
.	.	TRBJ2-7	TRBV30	TGTGCCTGGAGTTCTGTGGGGAGCGAGCAGTACTTC	CAWSSVGSEQYF
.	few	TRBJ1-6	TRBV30	TGTGCTTGGGGAGAAATGGACAGTAATTCACCCCTCCACTTT	CAWGEMDSNSPLHF
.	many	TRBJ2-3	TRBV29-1	TGCACCGCAGGAGTGGTAACAGATACGCAGTATTTT	CTAGVVTDTQYF
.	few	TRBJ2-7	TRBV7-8	TGTGCCAGCAGCTTGGAGTATGAGATGCGCTCCTACGAGCAGTACTTC	CASSLEYEMRSYEQYF
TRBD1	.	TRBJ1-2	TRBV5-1	TGCGCCAGCAGTCTTGACAGGGGCTCCTGGAGGAGCTACACCTTC	CASSLDRGSWRSYTF
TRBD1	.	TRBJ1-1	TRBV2	TGTGCCAGCAGTTACTACGGGGACAGGGATTCTACTGAAGCTTTCTTT	CASSYYGDRDSTEAFF
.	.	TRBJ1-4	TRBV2	TGTGCCAGCAGTGAACCTCCTCAGGGGGAAAAACTGTTTTTT	CASSEPPQGEKLFF
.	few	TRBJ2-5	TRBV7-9	TGTGCCAGCAGCCTCCCGCTGCAGGGAGATGAGCAGTACTTC	CASSLPLQGDEQYF
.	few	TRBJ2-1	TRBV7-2	TGTGCCAGCAGCTTAGGGCGGTGGAGCTCCTACAATGAGCAGTTCTTC	CASSLGRWSSYNEQFF
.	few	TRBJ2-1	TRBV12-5	TGTGCTAGTGGTTTGGTGGTAGCCGAATCCAATGAGCAGTTCTTC	CASGLVVAESNEQFF
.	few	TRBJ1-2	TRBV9	TGTGCCAGCAGCCTCCATGTAGGGGGTTATGGCTACACCTTC	CASSLHVGGYGYTF
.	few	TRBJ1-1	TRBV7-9	TGTGCCAGCAGCCCCCAGGACGGCTTGGGGGCTTTCTTT	CASSPQDGLGAFF
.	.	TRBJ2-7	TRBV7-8	TGTGCCAGCAGCCCTCAAGGGGGGCAGGGGTACGAGCAGTACTTC	CASSPQGGQGYEQYF
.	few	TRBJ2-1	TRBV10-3	TGTGCCATCAGTCCGGGGGCAGGCAATGAGCAGTTCTTC	CAISPGAGNEQFF
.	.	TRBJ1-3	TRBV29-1	TGCAGCGTTCCCGACACGGGAGGAAACACCATATATTTT	CSVPDTGGNTIYF
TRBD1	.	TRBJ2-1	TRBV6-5	TGTGCCAGCAGCCGACAGGGCTCCAATGAGCAGTTCTTC	CASSRQGSNEQFF
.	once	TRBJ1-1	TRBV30	TGTGCCTGGAGTACCTCCCAGGGGACTGAAGCTTTCTTT	CAWSTSQGTEAFF
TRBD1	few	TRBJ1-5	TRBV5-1	TGCGCCAGCAGCTTGGGAGACAGGGGCCTTGAGCCCCAGCATTTT	CASSLGDRGLEPQHF
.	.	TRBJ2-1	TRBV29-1	TGCAGCGTTGAAGGTCCCACCTACAATGAGCAGTTCTTC	CSVEGPTYNEQFF
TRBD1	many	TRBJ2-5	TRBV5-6	TGTGCCAGCAGCCCTGGGACAGGGGCCAGAGAGACCCAGTACTTC	CASSPGTGARETQYF
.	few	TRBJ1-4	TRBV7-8	TGTGCCAGCAGCTTAGCGCTGATCGGACAGCCTATCAAACTGTTTTTT	CASSLALIGQPIKLFF
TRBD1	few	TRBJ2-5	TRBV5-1	TGCGCCAGCAGCTTGTCAGGGGGCAGAGAGACCCAGTACTTC	CASSLSGGRETQYF
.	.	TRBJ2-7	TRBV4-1	TGTGCCAGCAGCCAAGAGGGCGAGCAGTACTTC	CASSQEGEQYF
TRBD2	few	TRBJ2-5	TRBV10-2	TGCGCCAGCGCCGAACTAGCGGGGGGCCGGGAGACCCAGTACTTC	CASAELAGGRETQYF
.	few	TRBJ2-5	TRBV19	TGTGCCAGTAGTAAGGGGGGATGGGAGGAGACCCAGTACTTC	CASSKGGWEETQYF
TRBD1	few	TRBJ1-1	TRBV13	TGTGCCAGCAGCGTCGACAGGGGGACTGAAGCTTTCTTT	CASSVDRGTEAFF
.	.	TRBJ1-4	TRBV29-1	TGCAGCGTAGCAACTAATGAAAAACTGTTTTTT	CSVATNEKLFF
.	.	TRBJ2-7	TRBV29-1	TGCAGCGGTTCTAACGGGGCCGGGCCCTACGAGCAGTACTTC	CSGSNGAGPYEQYF
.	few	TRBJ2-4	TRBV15	TGTGCCACCAGCAGAGAACTAGCCAAAAACATTCAGTACTTC	CATSRELAKNIQYF
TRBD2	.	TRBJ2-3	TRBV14	TGTGCCAGCAGCTCGGGGGGGCGCACAGATACGCAGTATTTT	CASSSGGRTDTQYF
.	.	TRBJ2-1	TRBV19	TGTGCCAGTAGCTACCCGGGGAGTAAGGTTGAGCAGTTCTTC	CASSYPGSKVEQFF
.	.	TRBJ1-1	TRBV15	TGTGCCACCAGCAGAGATGATGTCCAGGAAGCTTTCTTT	CATSRDDVQEAFF
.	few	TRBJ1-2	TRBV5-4	TGTGCCAGCAGCCGATTGATTAGGGACGGACAGGGCTACACCTTC	CASSRLIRDGQGYTF
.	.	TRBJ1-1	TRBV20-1	TGCGCCCCCGGGGGGGTCACTGAAGCTTTCTTT	CAPGGVTEAFF
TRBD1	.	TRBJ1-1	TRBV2	TGTGCCAGCAGCCGACAGGGGTATGATACTGAAGCTTTCTTT	CASSRQGYDTEAFF
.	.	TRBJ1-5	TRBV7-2	TGTGCCAGCAGCTATGATGAGAATCAGCCCCAGCATTTT	CASSYDENQPQHF
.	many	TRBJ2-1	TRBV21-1	TGTGCCAGCAGCACCCCCGGGACAGGGGACGACAATGAGCAGTTCTTC	CASSTPGTGDDNEQFF
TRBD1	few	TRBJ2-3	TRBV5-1	TGCGCCAGCAGCTTGGGACAGGGAGCGGATACGCAGTATTTT	CASSLGQGADTQYF
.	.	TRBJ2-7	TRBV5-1	TGCGCCAGCAGCTTTTCACAACCAAACTCCTACGAGCAGTACTTC	CASSFSQPNSYEQYF
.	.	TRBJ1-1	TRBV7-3	TGTGCCAGCAGCTTATTAGGGGGGAACACTGAAGCTTTCTTT	CASSLLGGNTEAFF
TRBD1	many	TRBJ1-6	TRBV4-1	TGCGCCAGCAGCCAATCTTCAGGGGGCAATAATTCACCCCTCCACTTT	CASSQSSGGNNSPLHF
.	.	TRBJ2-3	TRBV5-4	TGTGCCAGCAGCTTGTTAACAGGGACCCCCACAGATACGCAGTATTTT	CASSLLTGTPTDTQYF
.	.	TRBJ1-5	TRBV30	TGTGCCTGGAGTACGGAGACCAATCAGCCCCAGCATTTT	CAWSTETNQPQHF